These 28 T cell receptor beta chains originate from one sample sequenced in a study of T-cell memory formation after mild COVID-19. TCRdb reanalysed the 5' RACE reads using MiXCR and keeps one entry per CDR3 protein. The table lists 150,000 to 200,000 distinct CDR3 sequences, 11% of them singletons. Source material: PBMCs or a T cell subset sorted from them (not recorded which). These receptors were collected from a man aged 18 to 30 who had mild COVID-19 (a few samples of this study predate the infection). Cell type and time point are not known.

This rearrangement joins TRBV2 to TRBJ1-5; the D is unclear. CDR3 length equals 15 residues. Trimming pared 3 bases from V and 0 bases from J, leaving 9 bases between. Germline assignment: CDR1 SNHLY and CDR2 FYNNEI. The CDR3 DNA is TGTGCCAGCAGTGATAGGGTCAGTAGCAATCAGCCCCAGCATTTT. This encodes CASSDRVSSNQPQHF.

Ten or more counts support this clonotype. The chain has TRBV20-1 and TRBJ2-7, with TRBD2 as a possible D gene (5 bases). Germline V lookup: CDR1 DFQATT, CDR2 SNEGSKA (reference sequence). Trimming removed 5 bases from V and 6 bases from J, with 14 bases in between. The CDR3 contains 12 residues. The CDR3 here is CSASGSEAEQYF. The CDR3 DNA sequence: TGCAGTGCTTCGGGTAGCGAGGCCGAGCAGTACTTC.

The chain joins TRBV3-1 to TRBJ1-1, with D uncertain. The length of the CDR3 is 13 residues. Germline lookup yields CDR1 LGHDT and CDR2 YNNKEL (reference sequence). V was pared by 2 bases and J by 0 bases, with 4 bases between. Written as DNA, the CDR3 is TGTGCCAGCAGCCAATCTTTGAACACTGAAGCTTTCTTT. Translating it yields CASSQSLNTEAFF.

This clonotype occurred many times. The J gene is TRBJ2-7, the V gene TRBV29-1; no firm D call. Germline lookup yields CDR1 SQVTM and CDR2 ANQGSEA. CDR3 length: 13 residues. The V end lost 6 bases, the J end lost 2 bases, and 14 bases lay between the germline ends. The CDR3 here is CSVALAQPYEQYF. In DNA form, the CDR3 reads TGCAGCGTGGCTTTAGCTCAGCCCTACGAGCAGTACTTC.

V is TRBV5-1 and J is TRBJ2-3; D is ambiguous. Germline V lookup: CDR1 SGHRS, CDR2 YFSETQ. Trimming removed 3 bases from V and 5 bases from J, with 4 bases in between. CDR3 size: 11 residues. CDR3 nucleotide sequence: TGCGCCAGCAGCTCCCGAGATACGCAGTATTTT. This codes for CASSSRDTQYF.

This clonotype has only a few counts. The chain is built from TRBV6-6 and TRBJ1-6, with a weak D call TRBD1 (5 bases). The V end was cut by 7 bases, the J end by 7 bases, with 17 bases between. The CDR3 runs to 15 residues. Germline V gives CDR1 MNHNY, CDR2 SVGAGI (reference sequence). CDR3 DNA: TGTGCCAGCACCGGGCCCACGGGACTGAATTCACCCCTCCACTTT. Amino acid sequence: CASTGPTGLNSPLHF.

This chain connects TRBV4-1 to TRBJ1-1; D gene uncertain. Trimming shortened V by 4 bases and J by 1 base, and 13 bases separated the two germline ends. The length of the CDR3 is 15 residues. Germline V gives CDR1 MGHRA, CDR2 YSYEKL. In DNA, the CDR3 is TGCGCCAGCAGCCCCAATTTGCTCCAGAACACTGAAGCTTTCTTT. This gives the protein CASSPNLLQNTEAFF.

The rearrangement links TRBV27 to TRBJ2-7, with 7 bases fitting TRBD1. CDR1 is MNHEY and CDR2 is SMNVEV in the germline V gene (reference sequence). V was pared by 3 bases and J by 0 bases, with 5 bases of the junction left unmatched. The CDR3 consists of 15 residues. The CDR3 nucleotides read TGTGCCAGCAGTTTCTGGGACAGTAGCTCCTACGAGCAGTACTTC. This encodes CASSFWDSSSYEQYF.

The sample holds a few counts of this clonotype. J is TRBJ2-3 and V is TRBV6-2 or TRBV6-3; TRBD2 is a possible D gene (5 bases). Trimming took 8 bases from V and 2 from J, leaving 17 bases between them. The germline CDR1 and CDR2 sequences are MNHEY and SVGEGT. The CDR3 is 15 amino acids. In nucleotides, the CDR3 is TGTGCCAGCTCTCCGAGGCGGGCAGACACAGATACGCAGTATTTT. Amino acids: CASSPRRADTDTQYF.

The CDR3 spells CASSLASLGTEAFF. In DNA form, the CDR3 reads TGTGCCAGCAGCTTGGCCTCCCTTGGCACTGAAGCTTTCTTT. The rearrangement links TRBV5-5 to TRBJ1-1; unclear D gene. This CDR3 has 14 amino acids. The germline V gene encodes CDR1 SGHKS and CDR2 YYEKEE (reference sequence). V lost 0 bases and J lost 4, with 10 bases in between.

The CDR3, as DNA: TGTGCCAGCAGTGATGGGGACAGGGGACCCGCCGGGGAGCTGTTTTTT. Translated: CASSDGDRGPAGELFF. The chain is built from TRBV2 and TRBJ2-2; 10 nucleotides align to TRBD1. The CDR3 covers 16 residues. Germline V gene lookup returns CDR1 SNHLY and CDR2 FYNNEI. With V trimmed by 3 bases and J by 6 bases, 7 bases remained unmatched.

This clonotype has more than one count but fewer than ten. This rearrangement joins TRBV12-3 or TRBV12-4 to TRBJ2-2, with D tentatively TRBD2 (5 bases). Trimming shortened V by 6 bases and J by 6 bases, and 11 bases separated the two germline ends. This CDR3 comprises 13 residues. CDR3 protein: CASSSFSAGELFF. DNA of the CDR3: TGTGCCAGCAGCTCCTTTAGCGCCGGGGAGCTGTTTTTT.

The gene calls are TRBV9 and TRBJ2-7; 8 nucleotides match TRBD2. Germline CDR1 SGDLS, CDR2 YYNGEE. The V segment lost 0 bases and the J segment 3 bases; nucleotides outside the gene matches: 5. The CDR3 is 15 amino acids. The CDR3 DNA reads TGTGCCAGCAGCGTAGAGTCGGGAGGGGGCTACGAGCAGTACTTC. It specifies CASSVESGGGYEQYF.

This clonotype occurred a few times. The chain has TRBV3-1 and TRBJ1-2, with 8 bases lining up with TRBD1. V lost 3 bases to trimming and J lost 4 bases; unmatched junction nucleotides: 10. Germline V CDR1 and CDR2: LGHDT, YNNKEL (reference sequence). This CDR3 has 16 residues. CDR3 in DNA: TGTGCCAGCAGCCAGTCGGGCCGGGACAGGAGCTATGGCTACACCTTC. This encodes CASSQSGRDRSYGYTF.

This clonotype was counted only a few times. The rearrangement links TRBV27 to TRBJ1-1; 9 positions agree with TRBD1. J was trimmed by 9 bases and V by 6 bases; bases with no gene match: 5. Germline V CDR1 and CDR2: MNHEY, SMNVEV (reference sequence). The CDR3 contains 12 residues. CDR3 DNA sequence: TGTGCCAGCAGCTTCAACAGGGGGCAAGCTTTCTTT. Translation gives CASSFNRGQAFF.

This clonotype was detected ten times or more. The V gene is TRBV12-3 or TRBV12-4, the J gene TRBJ2-5; a weak D match, TRBD2 (7 bases). V dropped 7 bases and J dropped 4 bases, with 19 bases sitting between them. The CDR3 consists of 15 residues. The CDR3 coding sequence is TGTGCCAGCACCATGGGGGGGGCTAGCGGAGAGACCCAGTACTTC. It translates to CASTMGGASGETQYF.

Many counts were recorded for this clonotype. The chain recombines TRBV4-3 with TRBJ2-5, with D possibly being TRBD2 (6 bases). This CDR3 is 17 amino acids long. Germline V CDR1 and CDR2: LGHNA, YSLEER. Deletions cut 0 bases from V and 4 bases from J, with 18 bases between. Written as DNA, the CDR3 is TGCGCCAGCAGCCAAGAAACTAGCCCAGGGCGGGGAGAGACCCAGTACTTC. Its translation is CASSQETSPGRGETQYF.

This chain uses TRBV5-1 with TRBJ1-1; no clear D gene. Germline CDR1 reads SGHRS; CDR2 reads YFSETQ. The length of the CDR3 is 14 residues. V shed 1 base and J shed 1 base, with 8 bases lying between them. Here the CDR3 reads CASSLNGENTEAFF. The CDR3 coding sequence is TGCGCCAGCAGCTTGAACGGGGAGAACACTGAAGCTTTCTTT.

The chain carries TRBV12-3 or TRBV12-4 and TRBJ2-3, with TRBD2 as a possible D gene (6 bases). The CDR3 sequence is 14 residues long. The ends were cut back, 4 bases at V and 6 bases at J, with 14 bases in the middle. The CDR3 DNA is TGTGCCAGCAGTTGGGGACTGCCCTATGATACGCAGTATTTT. It yields the protein CASSWGLPYDTQYF.

V gene TRBV4-1 combines with J gene TRBJ2-5; D is possibly TRBD2 (5 bases). The CDR3 loop spans 18 amino acids. Trimming pared 1 base from V and 4 bases from J, leaving 22 bases between. The germline CDR1 and CDR2 sequences are MGHRA and YSYEKL. The CDR3 protein is CASSQGTFTGSLGETQYF. The DNA for the CDR3 is TGCGCCAGCAGCCAAGGAACGTTTACGGGATCCCTGGGAGAGACCCAGTACTTC.

The chain is built from TRBV7-2 and TRBJ2-3; no definite D call. This CDR3 region has 13 residues. Trimming pared 10 bases from V and 6 bases from J, leaving 17 bases between. The germline V gene encodes CDR1 SGHTA and CDR2 FQGNSA. CDR3 nucleotides: TGTGCCACCGAGACCTATGTACTGGATACGCAGTATTTT. It is translated as CATETYVLDTQYF.

This clonotype has more than one count but fewer than ten. This sequence joins TRBV7-8 and TRBJ1-2; D unclear. CDR1 is SGHVS, CDR2 FQNEAQ, per germline. Trimming stripped 4 bases from V and 4 bases from J, with 16 bases between. This CDR3 is 15 amino acids long. CDR3 region: CASSWDKALGYGYTF. The CDR3 DNA is TGTGCCAGCAGCTGGGATAAGGCTCTGGGCTATGGCTACACCTTC.

The chain employs TRBV21-1 and TRBJ2-7; the D call TRBD2 from the table was never checked on the DNA. TRBV21-1 constitutes a pseudogene. The length of the CDR3 is 15 residues. The CDR3 DNA reads TGTGCCAGCAGCAAAGTGGAGGGCAGTTTCTACGAGCAGTACGTC. Translating it yields CASSKVEGSFYEQYV.

This clonotype was recorded at least ten times. This chain uses TRBV3-1 with TRBJ1-4; no clear D gene. Trimming cost V 1 base and J 1 base, with 7 bases left between them. From germline, CDR1 is LGHDT and CDR2 YNNKEL (reference sequence). CDR3 length: 15 residues. CDR3 nucleotides: TGTGCCAGCAGCCAAGCGCGTGTAACTAATGAAAAACTGTTTTTT. Translation gives CASSQARVTNEKLFF.

This chain uses TRBV20-1 with TRBJ2-3; D is undetermined. In germline, CDR1 is DFQATT, CDR2 SNEGSKA (reference sequence). This CDR3 is built from 12 residues. V was trimmed by 6 bases and J by 2 bases, leaving 9 bases between them. CDR3: CSAGILTDTQYF. CDR3 coding DNA: TGCAGTGCGGGGATTCTCACAGATACGCAGTATTTT.

V gene TRBV25-1 combines with J gene TRBJ1-1; D may be TRBD1 (6 bases). The CDR3 runs 14 residues. Trimming shortened V by 4 bases and J by 1 base, and 10 bases separated the two germline ends. Germline-derived CDR1 and CDR2 are MGHDK and SYGVNS. The CDR3 bases are TGTGCCAGCAGTGCCTACAGGGAGAACACTGAAGCTTTCTTT. As protein: CASSAYRENTEAFF.

The chain links TRBV20-1 to TRBJ2-7, with D tentatively TRBD2 (6 bases). The V end was cut by 1 base, the J end by 7 bases, with 17 bases between. The CDR3 extends over 14 amino acids. Looked up from germline, CDR1 is DFQATT and CDR2 is SNEGSKA (reference sequence). The CDR3 nucleotides read TGCAGTGCTAGAGGCCTGAACTCGGGGAGGGAGCAGTACTTC. It translates to CSARGLNSGREQYF.

V usage is TRBV7-3 and J usage is TRBJ2-1; D unclear. Trimming left V 4 bases short and J 15 bases short, with 19 bases between. The germline V gene has CDR1 SGHTA and CDR2 FQGTGA. The CDR3 is 13 amino acids. CDR3 residues: CASSSTSGLTRFF. DNA for the CDR3: TGTGCCAGCAGCTCGACCTCCGGGCTAACGAGGTTCTTC.